This TCR beta chain was recorded in a study of blood T cell repertoires in COVID-19 (dated by TCRdb to 2018 to 2021). In terms of the full investigation: Samples from collaborators originated in the United States, Italy and Spain and spanned both the acute and convalescent phases of COVID-19. The material from the prospective study consisted of cDNA or gDNA derived from T cells, B-cell-depleted T cells, or PBMCs. Deeply sampled blood TCRbeta repertoires from subjects exposed to, actively infected with, or recovered from COVID-19 were included in the dataset. The repertoires were made available in a free public database intended to serve as a resource for research on the immune response to SARS-CoV-2. The samples were drawn from the first 160 participants of the ongoing ImmuneRACE study and from some 1,300 subjects provided by 6 global collaborators. A de-identified subject ID, COVID-19 status, age in years and sex were almost always included in the sample metadata. HLA class I and class II types, where available, came from metadata supplied by the sample provider rather than from assay-based typing. Summary of the overall study and its limitations: How much clinical and demographic metadata was included differed by source and by participant, and the metadata was provided uncurated.

The immunoSEQ Assay, a bias-controlled multiplex PCR, was used to amplify TCRbeta CDR3 regions from genomic DNA. As for the authors' bioinformatics: The number of nucleated cells in each sample was estimated from the amplification of reference gene primers within the assay. Sequence reads were collapsed and filtered to measure the absolute abundance of every unique TCRbeta CDR3 rearrangement. For each sample, productive Simpson clonality was calculated by taking the square root of Simpson's diversity index across productive rearrangements. In its TCRdb copy, this immuneACCESS table keeps in-frame sequences only and misses some clones. Where compared with another copy, unresolved V genes explain less than half of these, and the others have no known cause. Clone size and V and J calls were adopted from that table, with D and trimming inferred from the DNA. Present in this sample are approximately 300,000 clones, around 90% of which were seen just once. About 2% of the sample lies in the top ten.

Samples from volunteer blood donors who had recovered from COVID-19 were contributed by a second Seattle source. Collaborating institutions collected whole blood in K2EDTA tubes following their own protocols. For TCRbeta analysis, collaborators shipped samples as frozen whole blood, isolated PBMCs, or DNA extracted from either of those sample types. The germline V gene (reference sequence) provides CDR1 MNHEY and CDR2 SMNVEV. The V and J ends are trimmed by 5 bases and 5 bases, leaving 16 bases between them. Measured from the cysteine to the phenylalanine, the CDR3 is 16 residues long. Just CDR3 DNA is preserved here, 48 bases in frame from base 1. Concerning this clone: Its antigen is unknown. The input lacks base qualities; no much larger clone sits a single base away.

The sequencing sample was made of peripheral blood. Here the chain combines TRBV27 and TRBJ1-6; 5 matching bases give a weak D call of TRBD1. This receptor was taken from a woman aged 50 to 65 who had recovered from COVID-19. The nucleotide sequence reads TGTGCCAGCAGTCAGGAACATGGGGGGAATAATTCACCCCTCCACTTT. The encoded protein is CASSQEHGGNNSPLHF.